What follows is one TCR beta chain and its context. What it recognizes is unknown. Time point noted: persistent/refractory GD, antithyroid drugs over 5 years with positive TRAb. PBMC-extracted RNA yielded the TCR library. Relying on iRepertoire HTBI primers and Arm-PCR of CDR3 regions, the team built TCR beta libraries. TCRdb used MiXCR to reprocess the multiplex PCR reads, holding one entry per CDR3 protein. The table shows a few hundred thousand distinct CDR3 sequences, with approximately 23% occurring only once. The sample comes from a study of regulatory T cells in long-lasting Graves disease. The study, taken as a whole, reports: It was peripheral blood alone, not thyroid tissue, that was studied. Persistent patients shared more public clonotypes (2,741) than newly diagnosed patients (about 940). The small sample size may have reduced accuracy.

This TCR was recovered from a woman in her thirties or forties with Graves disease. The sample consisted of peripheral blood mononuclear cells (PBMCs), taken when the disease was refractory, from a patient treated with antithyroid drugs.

The CDR3 nucleotides are TGTGCCAACAGGTCCGGGACAGGGGGAGATACGCAGTATTTT. Encoded protein: CANRSGTGGDTQYF. The chain joins TRBV12-3 or TRBV12-4 to TRBJ2-3, with 11 bases fitting TRBD1. V was pared by 10 bases and J by 5 bases, with 8 bases of the junction left unmatched. CDR3 length: 14 residues.